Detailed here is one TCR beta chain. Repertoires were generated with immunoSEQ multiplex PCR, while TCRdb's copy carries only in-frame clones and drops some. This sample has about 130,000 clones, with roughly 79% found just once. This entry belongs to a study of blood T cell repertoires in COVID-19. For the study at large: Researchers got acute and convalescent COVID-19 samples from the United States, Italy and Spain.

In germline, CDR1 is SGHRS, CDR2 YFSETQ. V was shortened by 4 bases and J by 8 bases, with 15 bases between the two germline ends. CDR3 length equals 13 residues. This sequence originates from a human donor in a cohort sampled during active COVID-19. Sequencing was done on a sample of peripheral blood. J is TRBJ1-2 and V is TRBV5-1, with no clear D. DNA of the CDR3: TGCGCCAGCAGCCTGGCCCCACTGGGCGGCTACACCTTC. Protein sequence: CASSLAPLGGYTF.